This T cell receptor (beta chain) was retrieved from a study of blood T cells in healthy people across ages. Primers used in a second PCR of about 6 to 11 cycles were a sample-barcoded 5' primer and a J-beta primer mix. TCRdb processed the 5' RACE reads anew with MiXCR; each CDR3 protein has one entry. The sample carries some 900,000 distinct CDR3 sequences, more than 25% recorded once. V lost 4 bases and J lost 0, with 19 bases in between. Germline values: CDR1 MNHEY, CDR2 SVGAGI. The length of the CDR3 is 19 residues. Study outcomes and limitations: Those diversity estimates obtained from one million T cells were thought to be underestimates.

This clonotype was counted at least ten times. Antigen specificity is unknown. The sample taken for sequencing was blood. This receptor was identified in an elderly woman in good health. The rearrangement uses TRBV6-5 and TRBJ2-6; D unclear. CDR3: CASSSAGFSPVSGANVLTF. The CDR3 nucleotides are TGTGCCAGCAGTTCCGCAGGCTTTTCTCCGGTCTCTGGGGCCAACGTCCTGACTTTC.